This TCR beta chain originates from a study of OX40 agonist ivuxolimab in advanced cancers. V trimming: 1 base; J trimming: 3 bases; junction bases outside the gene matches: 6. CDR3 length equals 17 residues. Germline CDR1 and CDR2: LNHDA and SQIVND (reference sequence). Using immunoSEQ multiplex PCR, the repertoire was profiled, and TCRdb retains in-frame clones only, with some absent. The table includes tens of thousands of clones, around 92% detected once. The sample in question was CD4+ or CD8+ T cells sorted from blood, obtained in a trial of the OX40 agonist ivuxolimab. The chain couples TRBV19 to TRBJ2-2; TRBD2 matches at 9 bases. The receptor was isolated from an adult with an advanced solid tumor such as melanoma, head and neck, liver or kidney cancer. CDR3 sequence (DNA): TGTGCCAGTAGTATAGTCGGACTAGCGCACTACACCGGGGAGCTGTTTTTT. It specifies CASSIVGLAHYTGELFF. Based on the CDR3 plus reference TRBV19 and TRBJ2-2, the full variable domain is DGGITQSPKYLFRKEGQNVTLSCEQNLNHDAMYWYRQDPGQGLRLIYYSQIVNDFQKGDIAEGYSVSREKKESFPLTVTSAQKNPTAFYLCASSIVGLAHYTGELFFGEGSRLTVL.